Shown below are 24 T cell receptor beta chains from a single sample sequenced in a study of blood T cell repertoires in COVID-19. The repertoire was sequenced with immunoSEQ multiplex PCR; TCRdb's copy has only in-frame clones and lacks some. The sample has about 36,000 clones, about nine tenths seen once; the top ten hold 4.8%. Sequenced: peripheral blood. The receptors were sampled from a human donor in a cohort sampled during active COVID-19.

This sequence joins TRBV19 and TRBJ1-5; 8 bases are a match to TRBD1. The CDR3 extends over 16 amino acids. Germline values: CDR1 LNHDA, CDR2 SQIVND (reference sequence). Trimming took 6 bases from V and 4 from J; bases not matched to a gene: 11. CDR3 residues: CASSTGRDRLNQPQHF. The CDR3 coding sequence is TGTGCCAGTAGCACAGGGAGGGACAGGCTAAATCAGCCCCAGCATTTT. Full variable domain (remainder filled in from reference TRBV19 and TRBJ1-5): DGGITQSPKYLFRKEGQNVTLSCEQNLNHDAMYWYRQDPGQGLRLIYYSQIVNDFQKGDIAEGYSVSREKKESFPLTVTSAQKNPTAFYLCASSTGRDRLNQPQHFGDGTRLSIL.

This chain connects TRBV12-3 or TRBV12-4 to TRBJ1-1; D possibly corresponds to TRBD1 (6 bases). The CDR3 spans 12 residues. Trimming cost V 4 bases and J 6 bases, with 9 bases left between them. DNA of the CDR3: TGTGCCAGCAGTTATGGGGGCCCTGAAGCTTTCTTT. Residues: CASSYGGPEAFF.

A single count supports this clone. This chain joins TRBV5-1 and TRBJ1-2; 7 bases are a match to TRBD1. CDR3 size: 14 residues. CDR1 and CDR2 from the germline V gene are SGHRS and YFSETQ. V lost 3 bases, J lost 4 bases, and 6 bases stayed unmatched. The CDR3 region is CASSSQGGGYGYTF. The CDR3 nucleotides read TGCGCCAGCAGCTCCCAGGGGGGTGGCTATGGCTACACCTTC.

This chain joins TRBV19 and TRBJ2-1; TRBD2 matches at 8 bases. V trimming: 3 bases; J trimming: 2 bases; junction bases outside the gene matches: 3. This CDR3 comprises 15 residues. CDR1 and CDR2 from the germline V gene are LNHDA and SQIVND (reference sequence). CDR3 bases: TGTGCCAGTAGTATCGGCGGGAGGCCCTACAATGAGCAGTTCTTC. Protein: CASSIGGRPYNEQFF.

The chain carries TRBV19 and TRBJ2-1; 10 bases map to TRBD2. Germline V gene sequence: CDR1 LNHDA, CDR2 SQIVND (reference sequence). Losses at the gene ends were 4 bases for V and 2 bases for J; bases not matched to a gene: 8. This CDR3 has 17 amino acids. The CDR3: CASSTLTGTSAYNEQFF. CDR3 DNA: TGTGCCAGTAGTACTCTCACCGGGACTAGCGCCTACAATGAGCAGTTCTTC. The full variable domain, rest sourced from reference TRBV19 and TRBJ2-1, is DGGITQSPKYLFRKEGQNVTLSCEQNLNHDAMYWYRQDPGQGLRLIYYSQIVNDFQKGDIAEGYSVSREKKESFPLTVTSAQKNPTAFYLCASSTLTGTSAYNEQFFGPGTRLTVL.

The CDR3 loop is CAISETTPRLAGSYEQYF. CDR3 nucleotide sequence: TGTGCCATCAGTGAGACTACTCCCCGACTAGCGGGATCCTACGAGCAGTACTTC. The chain couples TRBV10-3 to TRBJ2-7; 11 bases align to TRBD2. V was clipped by 2 bases and J by 1 base; unmatched bases: 10. CDR1 is ENHRY, CDR2 SYGVKD, per germline. The CDR3 has 18 residues.

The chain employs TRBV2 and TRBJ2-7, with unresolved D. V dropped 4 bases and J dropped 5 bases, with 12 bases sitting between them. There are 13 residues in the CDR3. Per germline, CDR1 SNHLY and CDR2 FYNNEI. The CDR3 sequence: CASSGSHRDEQYF. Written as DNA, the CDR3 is TGTGCCAGCAGTGGATCCCACCGGGACGAGCAGTACTTC.

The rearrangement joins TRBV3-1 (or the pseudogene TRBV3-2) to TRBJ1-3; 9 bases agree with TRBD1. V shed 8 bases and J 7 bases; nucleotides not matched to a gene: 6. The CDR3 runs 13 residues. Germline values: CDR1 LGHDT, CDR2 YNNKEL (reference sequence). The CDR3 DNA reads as TGTGCCAGCGAGGACAGGGGAGGGAACACCATATATTTT. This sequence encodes CASEDRGGNTIYF.

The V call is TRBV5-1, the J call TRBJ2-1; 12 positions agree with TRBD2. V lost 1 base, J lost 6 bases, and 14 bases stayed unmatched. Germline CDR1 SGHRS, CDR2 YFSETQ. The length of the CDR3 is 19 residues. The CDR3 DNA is TGCGCCAGCAGCTTGACGGTTAGTGTGACTAGCGGGAGATCCAATGAGCAGTTCTTC. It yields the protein CASSLTVSVTSGRSNEQFF.

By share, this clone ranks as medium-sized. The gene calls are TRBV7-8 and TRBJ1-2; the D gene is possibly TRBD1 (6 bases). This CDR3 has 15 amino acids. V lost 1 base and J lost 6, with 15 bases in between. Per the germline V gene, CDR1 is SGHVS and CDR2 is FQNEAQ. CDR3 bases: TGTGCCAGCAGCTTAGATCAGACAGGTCTAAATGGCTACACCTTC. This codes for CASSLDQTGLNGYTF.

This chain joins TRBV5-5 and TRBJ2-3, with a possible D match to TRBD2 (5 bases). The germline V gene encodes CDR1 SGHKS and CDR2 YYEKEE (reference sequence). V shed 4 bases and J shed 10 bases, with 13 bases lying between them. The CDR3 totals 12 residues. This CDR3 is CASSRGTSSQYF. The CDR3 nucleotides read TGTGCCAGCAGCCGGGGAACGTCATCGCAGTATTTT.

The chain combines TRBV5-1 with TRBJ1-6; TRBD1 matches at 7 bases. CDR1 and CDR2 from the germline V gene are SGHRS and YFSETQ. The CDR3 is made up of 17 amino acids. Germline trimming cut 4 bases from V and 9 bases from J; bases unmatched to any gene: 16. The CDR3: CASSPKPSRQGSSPLHF. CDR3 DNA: TGCGCCAGCAGCCCAAAGCCCTCCAGACAGGGAAGTTCACCCCTCCACTTT.

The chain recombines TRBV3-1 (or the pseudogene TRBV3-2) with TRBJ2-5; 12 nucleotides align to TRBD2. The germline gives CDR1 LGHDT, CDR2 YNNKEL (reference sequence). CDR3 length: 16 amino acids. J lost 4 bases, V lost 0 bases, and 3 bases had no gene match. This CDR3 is CASSQELAGGAETQYF. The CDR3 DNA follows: TGTGCCAGCAGCCAAGAGCTAGCGGGAGGGGCAGAGACCCAGTACTTC.

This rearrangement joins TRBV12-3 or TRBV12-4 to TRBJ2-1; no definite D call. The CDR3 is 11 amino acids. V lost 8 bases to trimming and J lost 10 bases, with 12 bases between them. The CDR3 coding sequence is TGTGCCAGCTCCTCCAGACTGGAGCAGTTCTTC. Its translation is CASSSRLEQFF.

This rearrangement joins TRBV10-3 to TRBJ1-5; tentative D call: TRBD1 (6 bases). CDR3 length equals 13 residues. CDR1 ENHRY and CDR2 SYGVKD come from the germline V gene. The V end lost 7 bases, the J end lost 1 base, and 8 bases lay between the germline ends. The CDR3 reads CAINRESNQPQHF. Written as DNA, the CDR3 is TGTGCCATCAACAGGGAAAGCAATCAGCCCCAGCATTTT.

CDR3 nucleotide sequence: TGTGCCAGTCGGACTAGCGGATCCTACGAGCAGTACTTC. Its protein product is CASRTSGSYEQYF. This chain uses TRBV2 with TRBJ2-7, with 10 bases that match TRBD2. The V gene end was trimmed by 9 bases and the J gene end by 1 base; junction bases not matched to a gene: 3. Looked up from germline, CDR1 is SNHLY and CDR2 is FYNNEI. There are 13 residues in the CDR3.

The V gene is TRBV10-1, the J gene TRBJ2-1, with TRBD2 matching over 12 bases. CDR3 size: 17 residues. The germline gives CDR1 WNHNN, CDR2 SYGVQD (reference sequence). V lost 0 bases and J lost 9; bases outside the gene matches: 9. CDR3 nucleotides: TGCGCCAGCAGTGAGTCTTGGACTAGCGGGATGGTGAGTGAGCAGTTCTTC. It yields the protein CASSESWTSGMVSEQFF.

CDR3 in DNA: TGCGCCAGCAGTCGGGGAGGGACTAGCGGAGACGAGCAGTACTTC. This sequence encodes CASSRGGTSGDEQYF. The chain uses TRBV5-1 and TRBJ2-7; 11 bases match TRBD2. CDR1 SGHRS and CDR2 YFSETQ come from the germline V gene. V shed 5 bases, J shed 5 bases, and the junction held 9 bases outside the gene matches. The CDR3 totals 15 residues.

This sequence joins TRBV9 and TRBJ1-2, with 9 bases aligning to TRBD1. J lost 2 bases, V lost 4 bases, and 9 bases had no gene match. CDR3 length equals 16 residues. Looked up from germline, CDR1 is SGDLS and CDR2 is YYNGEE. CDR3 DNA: TGTGCCAGCAGCCAGGGGGGGACAGGGCTAAACTATGGCTACACCTTC. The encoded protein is CASSQGGTGLNYGYTF.

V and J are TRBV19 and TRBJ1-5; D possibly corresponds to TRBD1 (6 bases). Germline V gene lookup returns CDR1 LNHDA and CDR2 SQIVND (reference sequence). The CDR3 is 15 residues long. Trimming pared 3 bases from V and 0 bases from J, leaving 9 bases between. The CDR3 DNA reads TGTGCCAGTAGTATTAGACAGGTTAGCAATCAGCCCCAGCATTTT. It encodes CASSIRQVSNQPQHF.

CDR3 in DNA: TGTGCCAGCAGCCCGACAGGGGGGGCAGATACGCAGTATTTT. Translated, it gives CASSPTGGADTQYF. This rearrangement joins TRBV11-3 to TRBJ2-3; TRBD1 aligns across 9 bases. Trimming removed 5 bases from V and 4 bases from J; junction bases left unmatched: 4. The CDR3 length is 14 residues. Germline V gives CDR1 SGHNT, CDR2 YENEEA.

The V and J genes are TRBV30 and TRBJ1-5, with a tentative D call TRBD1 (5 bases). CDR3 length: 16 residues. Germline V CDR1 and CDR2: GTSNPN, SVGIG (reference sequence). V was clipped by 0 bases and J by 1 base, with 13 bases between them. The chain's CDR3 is CAWSVGGSGSNQPQHF. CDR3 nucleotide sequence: TGTGCCTGGAGTGTCGGGGGGTCGGGGAGCAATCAGCCCCAGCATTTT.

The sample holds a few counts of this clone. The CDR3 coding sequence is TGTGCCAGCAAGATCGACAGGCTGACTGACGAGCAGTACTTC. It translates to CASKIDRLTDEQYF. The chain combines TRBV6-5 with TRBJ2-7, with a tentative D call TRBD1 (6 bases). Germline V lookup: CDR1 MNHEY, CDR2 SVGAGI. The CDR3 runs 14 residues. V was shortened by 7 bases and J by 5 bases, with 18 bases between the two germline ends.

The CDR3 loop reads CASSFTGGKTTGELFF. The CDR3 DNA reads TGTGCCAGCAGTTTTACAGGGGGCAAAACCACCGGGGAGCTGTTTTTT. The V gene is TRBV5-8, the J gene TRBJ2-2, with TRBD1 matching over 9 bases. The CDR3 spans 16 residues. Per the germline V gene, CDR1 is SGHTS and CDR2 is YDEGEE. Trimming cost V 5 bases and J 4 bases; bases outside gene matches: 9. The full variable domain, its missing parts supplied by reference TRBV5-8 and TRBJ2-2, is EAGVTQSPTHLIKTRGQQATLRCSPISGHTSVYWYQQALGLGLQFLLWYDEGEERNRGNFPPRFSGRQFPNYSSELNVNALELEDSALYLCASSFTGGKTTGELFFGEGSRLTVL.